Sequencing of this T cell receptor (beta chain) was carried out in a study of Ad26.COV2.S vaccination and SARS-CoV-2 variants. Treatment described: 15 to 20 received Ad26.COV2.S at low or high dose, single or two shots; 5 received placebo; per-sample allocation not given. The investigators took samples on day 63 after the first vaccine or placebo injection. There are 14 residues in the CDR3. Germline V gives CDR1 SEHNR, CDR2 FQNEAQ (reference sequence). V was pared by 3 bases and J by 7 bases, with 6 bases of the junction left unmatched. TCRdb's table, derived via immunoSEQ multiplex PCR, lists solely in-frame clones and lacks some. Here the sample spans some 250,000 clones, 88% being singletons.

The clonotype comes from a person between 18 and 60 years old who received the Ad26.COV2.S COVID-19 vaccine or a placebo. Sequencing used peripheral blood, obtained in a trial of Ad26.COV2.S vaccine versus placebo. The chain couples TRBV7-9 to TRBJ2-1; TRBD1 matches 7 bases. The DNA for the CDR3 is TGTGCCAGCAGCTTCCTACAGGGGTTGAATGAGCAGTTCTTC. Protein product: CASSFLQGLNEQFF.